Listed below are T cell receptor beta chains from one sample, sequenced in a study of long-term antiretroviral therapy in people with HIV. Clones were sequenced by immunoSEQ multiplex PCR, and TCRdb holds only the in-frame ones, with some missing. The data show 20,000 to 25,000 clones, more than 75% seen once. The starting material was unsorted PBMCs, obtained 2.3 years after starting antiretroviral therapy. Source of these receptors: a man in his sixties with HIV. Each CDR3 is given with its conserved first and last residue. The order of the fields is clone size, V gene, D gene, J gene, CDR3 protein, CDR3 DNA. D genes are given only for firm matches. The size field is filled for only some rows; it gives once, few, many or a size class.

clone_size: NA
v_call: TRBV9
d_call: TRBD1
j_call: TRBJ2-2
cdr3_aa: CASSFGQGKGELFF
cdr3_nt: TGTGCCAGCAGTTTCGGACAGGGGAAGGGGGAGCTGTTTTTT

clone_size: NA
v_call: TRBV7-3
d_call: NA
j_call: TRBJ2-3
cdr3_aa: CASSLIPIEDTQYF
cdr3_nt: TGTGCCAGCAGCTTAATACCAATTGAGGATACGCAGTATTTT

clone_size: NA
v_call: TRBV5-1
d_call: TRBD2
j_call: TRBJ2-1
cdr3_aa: CASSLLSGTSGGRYNEQFF
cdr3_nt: TGCGCCAGTTCTCTGCTCTCCGGGACTAGCGGGGGACGCTACAATGAGCAGTTCTTC

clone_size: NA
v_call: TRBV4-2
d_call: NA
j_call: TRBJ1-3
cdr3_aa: CASSQDRFSFLSGAGNTIYF
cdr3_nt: TGTGCCAGCAGCCAAGATAGGTTTAGTTTTCTCTCGGGGGCTGGAAACACCATATATTTT

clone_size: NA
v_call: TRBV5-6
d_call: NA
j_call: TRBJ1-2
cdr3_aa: CASSLGQIYFGYTF
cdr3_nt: TGTGCCAGCAGCTTGGGACAGATTTACTTTGGCTACACCTTC

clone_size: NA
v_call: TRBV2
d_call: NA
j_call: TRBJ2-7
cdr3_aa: CASTVQDEQYF
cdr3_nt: TGTGCCAGCACCGTACAGGACGAGCAGTACTTC

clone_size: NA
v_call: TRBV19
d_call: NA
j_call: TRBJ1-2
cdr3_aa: CASSSSRGSEGYTF
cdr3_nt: TGTGCCAGTAGCTCATCAAGGGGGTCAGAAGGCTACACCTTC

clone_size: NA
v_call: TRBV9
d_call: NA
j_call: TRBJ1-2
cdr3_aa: CASSVGISYGYTF
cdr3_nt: TGTGCCAGCAGCGTAGGTATTAGCTATGGCTACACCTTC

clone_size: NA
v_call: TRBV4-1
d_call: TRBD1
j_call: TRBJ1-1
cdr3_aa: CASSLGQVNTEAFF
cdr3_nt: TGCGCCAGCAGCCTAGGACAGGTGAACACTGAAGCTTTCTTT

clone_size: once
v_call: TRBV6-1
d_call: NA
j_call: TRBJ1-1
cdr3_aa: CASSAGDGLNTEAFF
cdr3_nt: TGTGCCAGCAGTGCGGGGGACGGACTGAACACTGAAGCTTTCTTT

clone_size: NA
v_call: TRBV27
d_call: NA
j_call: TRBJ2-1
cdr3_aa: CASSTLVVTYNNEQFF
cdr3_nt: TGTGCCAGCAGCACCCTTGTTGTAACATACAACAATGAGCAGTTCTTC

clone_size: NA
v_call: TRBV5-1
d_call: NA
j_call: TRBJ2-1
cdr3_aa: CASSRSVDNEQFF
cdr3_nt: TGCGCCAGCAGCCGTAGCGTGGACAATGAGCAGTTCTTC

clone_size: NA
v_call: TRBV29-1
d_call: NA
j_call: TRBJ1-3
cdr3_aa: CSATESTGNTIYF
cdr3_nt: TGCAGCGCGACAGAATCAACTGGAAACACCATATATTTT

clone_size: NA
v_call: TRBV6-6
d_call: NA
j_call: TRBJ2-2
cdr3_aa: CASQGENTGELFF
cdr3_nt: TGTGCCAGTCAGGGAGAGAACACCGGGGAGCTGTTTTTT

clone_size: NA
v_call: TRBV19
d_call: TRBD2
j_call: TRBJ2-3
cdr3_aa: CASSIRGGRAWEDTQYF
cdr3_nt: TGTGCCAGTAGTATACGGGGCGGGAGGGCCTGGGAAGATACGCAGTATTTT

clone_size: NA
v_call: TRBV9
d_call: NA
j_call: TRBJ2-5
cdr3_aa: CASSLRTGRGGETQYF
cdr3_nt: TGTGCCAGCAGCCTGCGGACGGGAAGGGGTGGGGAGACCCAGTACTTC

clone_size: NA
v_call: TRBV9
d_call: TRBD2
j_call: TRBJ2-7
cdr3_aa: CASSASGSSDYEQYF
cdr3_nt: TGTGCCAGCAGTGCTAGCGGGAGTTCCGACTACGAGCAGTACTTC

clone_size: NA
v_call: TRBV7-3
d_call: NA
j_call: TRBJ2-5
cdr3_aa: CASSYGVEETQYF
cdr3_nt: TGTGCCAGCAGTTATGGAGTGGAGGAGACCCAGTACTTC

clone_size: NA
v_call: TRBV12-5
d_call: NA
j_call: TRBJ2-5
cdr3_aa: CASGLDRTGQLTETQYF
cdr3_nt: TGTGCTAGTGGTTTGGACCGTACAGGACAGTTAACAGAGACCCAGTACTTC

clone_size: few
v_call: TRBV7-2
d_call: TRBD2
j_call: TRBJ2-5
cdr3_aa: CASSLGSSGGAQETQYF
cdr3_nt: TGTGCCAGCAGCCTCGGGAGTAGCGGGGGGGCCCAAGAGACCCAGTACTTC

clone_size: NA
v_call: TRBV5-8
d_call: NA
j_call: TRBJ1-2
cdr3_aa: CASSFLRVGGYTF
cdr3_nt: TGTGCCAGCAGCTTTTTGAGGGTTGGGGGCTACACCTTC

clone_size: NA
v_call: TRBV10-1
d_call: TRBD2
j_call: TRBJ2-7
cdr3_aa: CASSESLGRAEQYF
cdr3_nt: TGCGCCAGCAGTGAGTCCTTGGGGAGGGCCGAGCAGTACTTC

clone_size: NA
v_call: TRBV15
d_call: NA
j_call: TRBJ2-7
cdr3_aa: CATSGSSEQYF
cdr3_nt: TGTGCCACCAGCGGGAGTTCGGAGCAGTACTTC

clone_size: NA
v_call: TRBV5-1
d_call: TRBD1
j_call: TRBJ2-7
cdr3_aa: CASSSTGTAARSSYEQYF
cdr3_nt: TGCGCCAGCAGCTCTACTGGGACAGCGGCTAGGAGCTCCTACGAGCAGTACTTC

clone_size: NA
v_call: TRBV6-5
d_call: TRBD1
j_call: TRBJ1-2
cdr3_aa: CASSYLPGQGLYGYTF
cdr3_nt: TGTGCCAGCAGTTACTTACCGGGACAGGGACTCTATGGCTACACCTTC

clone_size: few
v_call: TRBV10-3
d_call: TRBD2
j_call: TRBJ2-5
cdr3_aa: CAITGGIGETQYF
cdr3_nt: TGTGCCATCACGGGGGGGATAGGAGAGACCCAGTACTTC

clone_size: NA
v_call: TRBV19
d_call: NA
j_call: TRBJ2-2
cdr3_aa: CASSMRQGGTGELFF
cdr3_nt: TGTGCCAGTAGTATGCGGCAGGGTGGCACCGGGGAGCTGTTTTTT

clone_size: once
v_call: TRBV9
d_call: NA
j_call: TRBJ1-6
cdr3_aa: CASSVGGRSYNSPLHF
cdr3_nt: TGTGCCAGCAGCGTAGGAGGTCGGTCCTATAATTCACCCCTCCACTTT

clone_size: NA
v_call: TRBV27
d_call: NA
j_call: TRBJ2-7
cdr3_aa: CASSSSGGWVSYEQYF
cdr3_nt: TGTGCCAGCAGTTCCTCGGGTGGTTGGGTCTCCTACGAGCAGTACTTC

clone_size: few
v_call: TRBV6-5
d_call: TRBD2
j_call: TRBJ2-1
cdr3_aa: CASSPGRGYNEQFF
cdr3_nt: TGTGCCAGCAGTCCTGGGCGGGGGTACAATGAGCAGTTCTTC

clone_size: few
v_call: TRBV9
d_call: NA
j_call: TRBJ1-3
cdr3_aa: CASSVYSGNTIYF
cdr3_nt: TGTGCCAGCAGCGTCTACTCTGGAAACACCATATATTTT

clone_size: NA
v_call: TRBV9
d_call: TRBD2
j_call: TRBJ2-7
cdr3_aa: CASSVGLAGGYEQYF
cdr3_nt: TGTGCCAGCAGCGTAGGACTAGCGGGGGGCTACGAGCAGTACTTC

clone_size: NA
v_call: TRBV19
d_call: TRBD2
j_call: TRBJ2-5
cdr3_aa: CASDPSGRAETQYF
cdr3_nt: TGTGCCAGTGACCCTAGCGGGAGGGCCGAGACCCAGTACTTC

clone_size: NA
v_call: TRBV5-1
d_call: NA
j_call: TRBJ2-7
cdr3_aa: CASSFGRRSYEQYF
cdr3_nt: TGCGCCAGCAGCTTTGGACGACGGTCCTACGAGCAGTACTTC

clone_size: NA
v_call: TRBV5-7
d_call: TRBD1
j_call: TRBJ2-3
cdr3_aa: CASSLYRGPTDTQYF
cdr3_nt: TGTGCCAGCAGCTTATACAGGGGACCCACAGATACGCAGTATTTT

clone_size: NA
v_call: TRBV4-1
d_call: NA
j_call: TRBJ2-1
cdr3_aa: CASSQYPARGTDNEQFF
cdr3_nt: TGCGCCAGCAGCCAATACCCAGCTAGGGGGACGGACAATGAGCAGTTCTTC

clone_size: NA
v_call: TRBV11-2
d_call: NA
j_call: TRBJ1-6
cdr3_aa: CASSLYQQVNSPLHF
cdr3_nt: TGTGCCAGCAGCCTGTATCAACAGGTTAATTCACCCCTCCACTTT

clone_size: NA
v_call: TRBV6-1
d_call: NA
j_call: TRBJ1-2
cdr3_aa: CASRQTTQRYTF
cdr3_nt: TGTGCCAGCAGACAGACAACCCAGAGATACACCTTC

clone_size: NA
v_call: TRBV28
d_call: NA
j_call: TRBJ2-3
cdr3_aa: CASSLGGTRTDTQYF
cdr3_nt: TGTGCCAGCAGTTTAGGGGGGACTCGCACAGATACGCAGTATTTT

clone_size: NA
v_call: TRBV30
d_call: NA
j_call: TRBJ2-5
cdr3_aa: CAWVPPGQETQYF
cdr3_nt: TGTGCCTGGGTACCACCGGGACAAGAGACCCAGTACTTC

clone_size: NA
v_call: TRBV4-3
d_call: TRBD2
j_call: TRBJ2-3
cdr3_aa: CASSQDPAGGLGANTDTQYF
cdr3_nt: TGCGCCAGCAGCCAAGATCCAGCGGGGGGGCTAGGAGCTAACACAGATACGCAGTATTTT

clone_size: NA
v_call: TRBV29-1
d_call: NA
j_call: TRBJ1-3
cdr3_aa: CSVGGRLSSGNTIYF
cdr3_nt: TGCAGCGTTGGTGGGAGGTTAAGCTCTGGAAACACCATATATTTT

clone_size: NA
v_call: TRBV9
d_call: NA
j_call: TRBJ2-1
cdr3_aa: CASSVVGGHHEQFF
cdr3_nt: TGTGCCAGCAGCGTAGTGGGGGGGCACCATGAGCAGTTCTTC

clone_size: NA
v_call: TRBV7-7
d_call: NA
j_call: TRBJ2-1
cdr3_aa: CASSRLATSYNEQFF
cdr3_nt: TGTGCTAGCAGCCGGCTAGCGACCTCCTACAATGAGCAGTTCTTC

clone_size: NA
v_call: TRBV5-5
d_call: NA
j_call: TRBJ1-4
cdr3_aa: CASSFRGNNEKLFF
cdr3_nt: TGTGCCAGCAGCTTCCGAGGGAATAATGAAAAACTGTTTTTT

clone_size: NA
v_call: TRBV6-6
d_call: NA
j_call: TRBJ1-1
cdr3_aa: CASRGHQNTEAFF
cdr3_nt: TGTGCCAGCAGAGGACACCAGAACACTGAAGCTTTCTTT

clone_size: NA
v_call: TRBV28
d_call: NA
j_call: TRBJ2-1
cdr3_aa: CASSLARHPHNEQFF
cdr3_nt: TGTGCCAGCAGTTTGGCCAGGCACCCACACAATGAGCAGTTCTTC

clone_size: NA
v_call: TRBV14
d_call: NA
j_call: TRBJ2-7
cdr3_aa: CASSQELQDSPQYF
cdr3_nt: TGTGCCAGCAGCCAAGAATTGCAGGACTCGCCGCAGTACTTC

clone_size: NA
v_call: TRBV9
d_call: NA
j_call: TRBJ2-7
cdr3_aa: CASSVAWQAAYEQYF
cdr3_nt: TGTGCCAGCAGCGTAGCTTGGCAGGCCGCCTACGAGCAGTACTTC

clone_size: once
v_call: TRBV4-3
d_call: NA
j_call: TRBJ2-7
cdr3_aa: CASSQVYPDRVPSYEQYF
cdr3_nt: TGCGCCAGCAGCCAAGTTTACCCCGACCGGGTTCCGTCCTACGAGCAGTACTTC

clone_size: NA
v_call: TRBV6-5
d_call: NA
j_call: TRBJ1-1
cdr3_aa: CASSPQEMNTEAFF
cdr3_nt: TGTGCCAGCAGCCCCCAAGAAATGAACACTGAAGCTTTCTTT

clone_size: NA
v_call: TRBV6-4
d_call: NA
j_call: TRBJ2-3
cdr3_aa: CASSERGQITDTQYF
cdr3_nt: TGTGCCAGCAGCGAGAGAGGACAGATCACAGATACGCAGTATTTT

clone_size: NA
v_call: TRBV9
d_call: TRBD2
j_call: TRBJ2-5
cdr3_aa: CASSVTAGGNLYQETQYF
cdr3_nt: TGTGCCAGCAGCGTAACAGCGGGAGGCAATTTGTACCAAGAGACCCAGTACTTC

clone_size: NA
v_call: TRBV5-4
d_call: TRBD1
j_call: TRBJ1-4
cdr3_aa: CASSSWDRISTNEKLFF
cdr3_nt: TGTGCCAGCAGCTCTTGGGACAGAATCTCAACTAATGAAAAACTGTTTTTT

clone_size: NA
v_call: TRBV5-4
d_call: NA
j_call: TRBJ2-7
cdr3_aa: CASKKGGSSSSYEQYF
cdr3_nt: TGTGCCAGCAAAAAGGGGGGATCCTCGAGCTCCTACGAGCAGTACTTC